The 30 T cell receptor beta chains reported below all come from one sample, sequenced in a study of follicular helper T cells after annual influenza vaccination. Assay: immunoSEQ multiplex PCR; the TCRdb copy retains only in-frame clones and omits some. The sample lists a few thousand clones, about 79% occurring once. Sample time point: 2015-2016 season, pre-vaccination. This specimen was CXCR5+ CD38- circulating T follicular helper cells from blood, taken on the day of influenza vaccination. Subset here: circulating Tfh, non-naive CD4+CXCR5+PD-1+ (ICOS+CD38+ or ICOS-CD38-). These receptors all stem from an adult who received the influenza vaccine.

The genes are TRBV21-1 and TRBJ2-1; the table assigns TRBD1, which was not confirmed against the DNA. TRBV21-1 is termed a pseudogene. CDR3 length: 17 amino acids. The CDR3 loop reads CASSLRSDRGDNNEQFF. CDR3 in DNA: TGTGCCAGCAGCTTACGCTCGGACAGGGGGGACAACAATGAGCAGTTCTTC.

This chain links TRBV7-6 with TRBJ2-7; TRBD2 might be the D (6 bases). The V and J ends lost 1 base and 4 bases respectively, with 11 bases between them. Germline V gene lookup returns CDR1 SGHVS and CDR2 FNYEAQ. CDR3 length: 14 residues. The CDR3 nucleotides are TGTGCCAGCAGCTTAGAGGAGGGGTCTTACGAGCAGTACTTC. Its protein product is CASSLEEGSYEQYF.

In this sample, this clone turned up once. This chain links TRBV27 with TRBJ2-7; the match to TRBD2 covers 8 bases. After removal of 0 bases from V and 4 bases from J, the junction contained 5 bases not matched to a gene. This CDR3 comprises 15 residues. In germline, CDR1 is MNHEY, CDR2 SMNVEV (reference sequence). The CDR3 here is CASSLSRGGPYEQYF. The CDR3 region has the DNA TGTGCCAGCAGTTTATCTCGGGGGGGGCCATACGAGCAGTACTTC.

This clone came up a few times. The chain couples TRBV4-2 to TRBJ2-7; the D gene is possibly TRBD2 (6 bases). Deletions cut 3 bases from V and 4 bases from J, with 16 bases between. The CDR3 spans 15 residues. Per the germline V gene, CDR1 is LGHNA and CDR2 is YNFKEQ. CDR3 sequence reads: CASSQAPGVQYEQYF. The CDR3 bases are TGTGCCAGCAGCCAGGCCCCGGGAGTCCAGTACGAGCAGTACTTC.

The chain carries TRBV7-3 and TRBJ2-1; 11 bases agree with TRBD2. The germline V gene encodes CDR1 SGHTA and CDR2 FQGTGA. The CDR3 extends over 19 amino acids. Trimming at V came to 2 bases and at J to 5 bases, leaving 14 bases not matched to a gene. CDR3 sequence reads: CASSLSGSGGAGRDNEQFF. CDR3 bases: TGTGCCAGCAGCTTATCGGGTAGCGGGGGGGCCGGACGAGACAATGAGCAGTTCTTC.

The chain employs TRBV2 and TRBJ2-5, with TRBD1 as a possible D gene (5 bases). Trimming shortened V by 6 bases and J by 5 bases, and 10 bases separated the two germline ends. In germline, CDR1 is SNHLY, CDR2 FYNNEI. This CDR3 has 12 amino acids. In DNA, the CDR3 is TGTGCCAGCAGACAGGACGGCGAGACCCAGTACTTC. It translates to CASRQDGETQYF.

The rearrangement joins TRBV7-2 to TRBJ1-2; D not certain. CDR3 length equals 12 residues. Germline V gene lookup returns CDR1 SGHTA and CDR2 FQGNSA. V lost 5 bases and J 2 bases, leaving 6 bases between the germline ends. The CDR3 is CASSPRNYGYTF. CDR3 nucleotide sequence: TGTGCCAGCAGCCCAAGGAACTATGGCTACACCTTC.

This chain links TRBV6-1 with TRBJ2-3, with 7 bases matching TRBD2. Germline V CDR1 and CDR2: MNHNS, SASEGT. The CDR3 has 14 amino acids. Losses at the gene ends were 4 bases for V and 6 bases for J; bases not matched to a gene: 7. CDR3 residues: CASSGGGGGDTQYF. CDR3 coding DNA: TGTGCCAGCAGTGGGGGCGGGGGTGGTGATACGCAGTATTTT.

The chain recombines TRBV9 with TRBJ2-3, with 7 bases that match TRBD2. CDR1 is SGDLS, CDR2 YYNGEE, per germline. The CDR3 contains 16 residues. Trimming removed 1 base from V and 2 bases from J; junction bases left unmatched: 7. CDR3 DNA: TGTGCCAGCAGCGTATATGGCGGGGGAAACACAGATACGCAGTATTTT. Translation: CASSVYGGGNTDTQYF.

The chain joins TRBV18 to TRBJ1-1, with D hard to call. There are 15 residues in the CDR3. Trimming shortened V by 3 bases and J by 3 bases, and 14 bases separated the two germline ends. From germline, CDR1 is KGHSH and CDR2 LQKENI. CDR3 loop: CASSPRGRVDTEAFF. DNA for the CDR3: TGTGCCAGCTCACCGCGTGGAAGGGTCGACACTGAAGCTTTCTTT. Full variable domain (remainder filled in from reference TRBV18 and TRBJ1-1): NAGVMQNPRHLVRRRGQEARLRCSPMKGHSHVYWYRQLPEEGLKFMVYLQKENIIDESGMPKERFSAEFPKEGPSILRIQQVVRGDSAAYFCASSPRGRVDTEAFFGQGTRLTVV.

The chain carries TRBV20-1 and TRBJ2-7; D is unclear. V lost 5 bases and J 4 bases, leaving 6 bases between the germline ends. CDR1 and CDR2 from the germline V gene are DFQATT and SNEGSKA (reference sequence). The CDR3 contains 10 residues. The CDR3 sequence is CSAVEYEQYF. The DNA for the CDR3 is TGCAGTGCTGTCGAGTACGAGCAGTACTTC.

V gene TRBV4-2 combines with J gene TRBJ2-1; D may be TRBD2 (6 bases). Germline-derived CDR1 and CDR2 are LGHNA and YNFKEQ. Trimming cost V 4 bases and J 9 bases, with 25 bases left between them. The length of the CDR3 is 17 residues. The CDR3 DNA follows: TGTGCCAGCAGCCGGGGTCAGACGAATAACTTGGGGGGTGAGCAGTTCTTC. The encoded protein is CASSRGQTNNLGGEQFF.

V gene TRBV5-1 combines with J gene TRBJ2-3, with 10 nucleotides matching TRBD2. The ends lost 4 bases at V and 0 bases at J; junction bases unmatched: 11. This CDR3 spans 18 amino acids. The germline V gene has CDR1 SGHRS and CDR2 YFSETQ. CDR3 in DNA: TGCGCCAGCAGCGTAGGGACTAGCGCCAGCTCTAGCACAGATACGCAGTATTTT. Protein product: CASSVGTSASSSTDTQYF.

The chain carries TRBV6-6 and TRBJ1-2; TRBD1 is a possible D gene (5 bases). Trimming stripped 2 bases from V and 8 bases from J, with 12 bases between. Germline V lookup: CDR1 MNHNY, CDR2 SVGAGI (reference sequence). CDR3 length: 13 amino acids. Here the CDR3 reads CASSYDGGTGYTF. For the CDR3, the DNA is TGTGCCAGCAGTTACGATGGAGGGACCGGCTACACCTTC.

The rearrangement joins TRBV18 to TRBJ2-5, with 9 bases fitting TRBD2. The J segment lost 2 bases and the V segment lost 6 bases, leaving 4 bases of the junction unmatched. This CDR3 contains 14 residues. Per germline, CDR1 KGHSH and CDR2 LQKENI. This CDR3 is CASSFSGGQETQYF. CDR3 bases: TGTGCCAGCTCGTTTAGCGGGGGTCAAGAGACCCAGTACTTC.

The CDR3 DNA reads as TGTGCCAGCAGCTTCCAGTCCGGACAGGGATTTAGCGAGCAGTACTTC. Translation: CASSFQSGQGFSEQYF. The chain carries TRBV7-6 and TRBJ2-7; the match to TRBD1 covers 8 bases. The CDR3 is made up of 16 amino acids. V shed 3 bases and J 6 bases; nucleotides not matched to a gene: 13. CDR1 and CDR2 from the germline V gene are SGHVS and FNYEAQ.

This chain uses TRBV27 with TRBJ2-3, with 9 nucleotides matching TRBD1. The ends lost 1 base at V and 1 base at J; junction bases unmatched: 3. The CDR3 extends over 16 amino acids. Germline assignment: CDR1 MNHEY and CDR2 SMNVEV (reference sequence). In DNA, the CDR3 is TGTGCCAGCAGTTTATTAACAGGGGGCCGCACAGATACGCAGTATTTT. Its translation: CASSLLTGGRTDTQYF.

This clone came up once. The rearrangement uses TRBV4-3 and TRBJ1-4, with 7 bases matching TRBD1. Germline loops: CDR1 LGHNA, CDR2 YSLEER. Germline trimming cut 6 bases from V and 4 bases from J; bases unmatched to any gene: 8. The length of the CDR3 is 15 residues. CDR3 protein: CASSPTGAINEKLFF. In DNA form, the CDR3 reads TGCGCCAGCAGTCCCACAGGGGCTATTAATGAAAAACTGTTTTTT.

The genes are TRBV19 and TRBJ2-5, with TRBD2 matching over 13 bases. The germline V gene has CDR1 LNHDA and CDR2 SQIVND (reference sequence). V lost 8 bases to trimming and J lost 7 bases; unmatched junction nucleotides: 16. The CDR3 is 17 residues long. This CDR3 is CASGRTSGGRPHGTQYF. CDR3 bases: TGTGCCAGTGGGAGGACTAGCGGGGGCCGTCCCCACGGGACCCAGTACTTC.

The CDR3 sequence: CASSPRTGDTGELFF. The DNA for the CDR3 is TGTGCCAGCTCACCACGGACAGGGGACACCGGGGAGCTGTTTTTT. The chain couples TRBV18 to TRBJ2-2; 9 positions agree with TRBD1. The CDR3 runs to 15 residues. Trimming cost V 1 base and J 3 bases; bases outside gene matches: 0. CDR1 and CDR2 (germline): KGHSH, LQKENI.

This clone was detected a few times. The rearrangement uses TRBV6-5 and TRBJ2-5, with D unclear. V was cut by 8 bases and J by 5 bases, with 12 bases left in between. The germline CDR1 and CDR2 sequences are MNHEY and SVGAGI. The CDR3 has 12 residues. Here the CDR3 DNA reads TGTGCCAGCGCAGCAGACATGGAGACCCAGTACTTC. Translation gives CASAADMETQYF.

The chain combines TRBV2 with TRBJ2-7; TRBD1 or TRBD2 may be the D gene (5 bases each). V was trimmed by 7 bases and J by 2 bases, leaving 12 bases between them. The CDR3 has 13 amino acids. Germline assignment: CDR1 SNHLY and CDR2 FYNNEI. In DNA form, the CDR3 reads TGTGCCAGCAATGGGCAGGGAGCCTACGAGCAGTACTTC. Its translation is CASNGQGAYEQYF.

The J gene is TRBJ2-1, the V gene TRBV7-2; tentative D call: TRBD2 (5 bases). The CDR3 sequence is 16 residues long. V gave up 1 base and J gave up 5 bases, with 15 bases separating them. Germline loops: CDR1 SGHTA, CDR2 FQGNSA. As DNA, the CDR3 is TGTGCCAGCAGCTTAGTTGGGCTTTTGGGAGACAATGAGCAGTTCTTC. It is translated as CASSLVGLLGDNEQFF.

This sequence joins TRBV4-3 and TRBJ2-7; 9 nucleotides align to TRBD2. The V gene end was trimmed by 4 bases and the J gene end by 2 bases; junction bases not matched to a gene: 6. The CDR3 spans 15 residues. Germline CDR1 is LGHNA and CDR2 is YSLEER. The CDR3 DNA follows: TGCGCCAGCAGCCGCGGACTAGCGAACACCTACGAGCAGTACTTC. Its protein product is CASSRGLANTYEQYF.

J is TRBJ2-1 and V is TRBV2; the match to TRBD1 covers 7 bases. The V segment lost 10 bases and the J segment 0 bases; nucleotides outside the gene matches: 9. The CDR3 length is 15 residues. Germline lookup yields CDR1 SNHLY and CDR2 FYNNEI. CDR3 loop: CATRGQESSYNEQFF. Here the CDR3 DNA reads TGTGCCACCCGAGGACAGGAAAGCTCCTACAATGAGCAGTTCTTC.

The rearrangement uses TRBV27 and TRBJ2-3; 10 nucleotides align to TRBD2. The length of the CDR3 is 13 residues. The V gene end was trimmed by 6 bases and the J gene end by 8 bases; junction bases not matched to a gene: 5. Looked up from germline, CDR1 is MNHEY and CDR2 is SMNVEV (reference sequence). The CDR3 here is CASSHRLAGTQYF. In DNA, the CDR3 is TGTGCCAGCAGCCACAGACTAGCGGGTACGCAGTATTTT.

The rearrangement links TRBV7-2 to TRBJ1-5, with D tentatively TRBD1 (5 bases). Between the trimmed V and J ends, which lost 4 bases and 4 bases, there was a span of 8 bases. The CDR3 has 13 amino acids. Germline V gene data show CDR1 as SGHTA and CDR2 as FQGNSA. Here the CDR3 reads CASSSTANQPQHF. CDR3 nucleotides: TGTGCCAGCAGCTCGACAGCAAATCAGCCCCAGCATTTT.

V gene TRBV7-3 combines with J gene TRBJ2-5, with D tentatively TRBD1 (5 bases). In germline, CDR1 is SGHTA, CDR2 FQGTGA. The CDR3 sequence is 15 residues long. The V end was cut by 4 bases, the J end by 5 bases, with 17 bases between. CDR3 in amino acids: CASSYDSRKGETQYF. For the CDR3, the DNA is TGTGCCAGCAGCTACGACTCCAGAAAGGGGGAGACCCAGTACTTC.

V is TRBV2 and J is TRBJ1-1, with D maybe TRBD1 (5 bases). Per the germline V gene, CDR1 is SNHLY and CDR2 is FYNNEI. Trimming took off 6 bases at V and 2 bases at J, with 10 bases between the two ends. There are 13 residues in the CDR3. CDR3 DNA: TGTGCCAGCAGGGACCAGGGAAACACTGAAGCTTTCTTT. This gives the protein CASRDQGNTEAFF.

The chain carries TRBV7-7 and TRBJ2-6; D is ambiguous. CDR1 and CDR2 from the germline V gene are SSHAT and FNYEAQ (reference sequence). The CDR3 totals 17 residues. V lost 4 bases, J lost 5 bases, and 18 bases lay in between. The CDR3 nucleotides are TGTGCCAGCAGCTCAGGTTTGCCACAAAGTCGGGCCAACGTCCTGACTTTC. Its translation: CASSSGLPQSRANVLTF.